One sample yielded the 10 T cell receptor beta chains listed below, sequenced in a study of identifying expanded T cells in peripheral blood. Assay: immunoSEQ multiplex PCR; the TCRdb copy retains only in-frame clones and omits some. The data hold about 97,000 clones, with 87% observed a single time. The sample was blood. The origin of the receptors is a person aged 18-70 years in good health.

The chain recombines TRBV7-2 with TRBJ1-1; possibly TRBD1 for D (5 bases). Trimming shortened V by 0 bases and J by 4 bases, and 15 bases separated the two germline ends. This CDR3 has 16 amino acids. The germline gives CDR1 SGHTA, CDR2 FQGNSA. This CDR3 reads CASSLAWQGGGTEAFF. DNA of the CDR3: TGTGCCAGCAGCTTAGCCTGGCAGGGAGGAGGCACTGAAGCTTTCTTT.

This CDR3 is CSVGSDRGRQPQHF. In DNA form, the CDR3 reads TGCAGCGTTGGATCGGACAGGGGGAGGCAGCCCCAGCATTTT. The J gene is TRBJ1-5, the V gene TRBV29-1; 10 bases agree with TRBD1. The CDR3 totals 14 residues. Germline V gene lookup returns CDR1 SQVTM and CDR2 ANQGSEA. Germline trimming cut 4 bases from V and 7 bases from J; bases unmatched to any gene: 7.

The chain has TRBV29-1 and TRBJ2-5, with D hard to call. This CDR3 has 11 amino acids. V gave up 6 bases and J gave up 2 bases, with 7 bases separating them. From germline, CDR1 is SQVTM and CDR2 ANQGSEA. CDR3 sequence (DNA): TGCAGCGTGGTTCCTCAAGAGACCCAGTACTTC. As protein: CSVVPQETQYF.

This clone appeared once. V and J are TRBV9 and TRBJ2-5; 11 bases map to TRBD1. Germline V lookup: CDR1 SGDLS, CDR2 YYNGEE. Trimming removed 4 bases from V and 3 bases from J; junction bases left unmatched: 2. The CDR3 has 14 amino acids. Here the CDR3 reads CASSKGQGEETQYF. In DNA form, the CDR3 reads TGTGCCAGCAGCAAGGGACAGGGGGAAGAGACCCAGTACTTC.

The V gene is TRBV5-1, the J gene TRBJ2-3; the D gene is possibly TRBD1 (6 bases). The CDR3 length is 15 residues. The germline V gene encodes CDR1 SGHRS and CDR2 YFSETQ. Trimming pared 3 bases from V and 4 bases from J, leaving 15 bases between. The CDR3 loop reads CASSYTGPLADTQYF. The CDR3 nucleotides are TGCGCCAGCAGCTATACAGGGCCTCTCGCAGATACGCAGTATTTT.

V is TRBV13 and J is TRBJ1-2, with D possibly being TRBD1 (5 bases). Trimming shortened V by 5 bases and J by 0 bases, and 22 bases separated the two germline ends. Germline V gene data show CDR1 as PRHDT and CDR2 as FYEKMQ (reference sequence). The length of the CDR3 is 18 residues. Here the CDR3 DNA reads TGTGCCAGCAGCCGGGCAGCCCTGGATAGGGGTACTAACTATGGCTACACCTTC. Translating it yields CASSRAALDRGTNYGYTF.

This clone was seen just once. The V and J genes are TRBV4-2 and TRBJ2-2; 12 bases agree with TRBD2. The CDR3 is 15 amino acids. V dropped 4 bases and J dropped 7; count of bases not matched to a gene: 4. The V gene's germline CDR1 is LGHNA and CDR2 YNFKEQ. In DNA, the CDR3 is TGTGCCAGCAGCCTCACTAGCGGGGGGCGCGGGGAGCTGTTTTTT. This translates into CASSLTSGGRGELFF.

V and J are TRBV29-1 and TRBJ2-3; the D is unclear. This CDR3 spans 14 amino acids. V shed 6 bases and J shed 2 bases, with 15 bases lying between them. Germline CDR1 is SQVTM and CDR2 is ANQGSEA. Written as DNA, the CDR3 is TGCAGCGTCCACCGGGCCATTCTCACAGATACGCAGTATTTT. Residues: CSVHRAILTDTQYF.

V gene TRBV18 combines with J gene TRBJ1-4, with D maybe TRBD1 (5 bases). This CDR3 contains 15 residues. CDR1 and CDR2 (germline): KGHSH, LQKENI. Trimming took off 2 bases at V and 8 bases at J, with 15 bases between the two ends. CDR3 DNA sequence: TGTGCCAGCTCACCAAAGGGGCAGTTTCAAGAAAAACTGTTTTTT. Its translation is CASSPKGQFQEKLFF.

As DNA, the CDR3 is TGCGCCAGCAGCCCCACCCGGCAGGGGGCTCTACAGTGGACCGGGGAGCTGTTTTTT. Translating it yields CASSPTRQGALQWTGELFF. V is TRBV5-1 and J is TRBJ2-2; 8 nucleotides line up with TRBD1. Trimming at V came to 4 bases and at J to 5 bases, leaving 19 bases not matched to a gene. The CDR3 consists of 19 residues. Germline loops: CDR1 SGHRS, CDR2 YFSETQ.